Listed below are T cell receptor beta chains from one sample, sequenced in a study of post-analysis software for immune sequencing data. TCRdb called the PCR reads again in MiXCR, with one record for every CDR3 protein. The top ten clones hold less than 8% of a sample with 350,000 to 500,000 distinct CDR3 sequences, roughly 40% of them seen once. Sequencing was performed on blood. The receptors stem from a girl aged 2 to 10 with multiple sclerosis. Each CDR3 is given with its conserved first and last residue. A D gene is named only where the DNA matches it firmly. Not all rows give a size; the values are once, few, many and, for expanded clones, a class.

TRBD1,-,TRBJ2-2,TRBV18,CASSIGTAPNTGELFF,TGTGCCAGCTCAATCGGGACAGCGCCGAACACCGGGGAGCTGTTTTTT
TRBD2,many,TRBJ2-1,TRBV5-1,CASSLLVAGVGYNEQFF,TGCGCCAGCAGCTTGTTGGTAGCGGGAGTAGGGTACAATGAGCAGTTCTTC
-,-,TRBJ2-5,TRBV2,CASSDPPGHPETQYF,TGTGCCAGCAGCGACCCTCCGGGACATCCAGAGACCCAGTACTTC
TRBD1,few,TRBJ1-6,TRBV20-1,CSARDRTGANSPLHF,TGCAGTGCTAGAGATCGGACAGGGGCTAATTCACCCCTCCACTTT
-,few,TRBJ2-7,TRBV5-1,CASSSGQSQYEQYF,TGCGCCAGCAGCTCCGGACAGAGCCAGTACGAGCAGTACTTC
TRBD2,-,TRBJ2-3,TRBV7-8,CASTSRRTSGSVGTDTQYF,TGTGCCAGCACCTCCCGCAGGACTAGCGGGAGTGTCGGCACAGATACGCAGTATTTT
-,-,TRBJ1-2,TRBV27,CASSMHRDYGYTF,TGTGCCAGCAGTATGCACAGGGACTATGGCTACACCTTC
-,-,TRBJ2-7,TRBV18,CASQEAGPYEQYF,TGTGCCAGCCAAGAGGCAGGCCCCTACGAGCAGTACTTC
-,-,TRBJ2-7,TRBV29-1,CSVVGRPYEQYF,TGCAGCGTTGTAGGCAGACCCTACGAGCAGTACTTC
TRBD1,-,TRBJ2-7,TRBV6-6,CASSRRTGAYEQYF,TGTGCCAGCAGCCGGAGGACAGGGGCCTACGAGCAGTACTTC
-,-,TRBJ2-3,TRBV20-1,CSARLAHTPGNTQYF,TGCAGTGCCCGTTTAGCGCACACCCCAGGGAATACGCAGTATTTT
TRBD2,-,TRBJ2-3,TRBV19,CASSPSGGTPDTQYF,TGTGCCAGTAGTCCATCGGGGGGTACCCCAGATACGCAGTATTTT
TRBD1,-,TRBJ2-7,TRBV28,CASSWSGTGGHEQYF,TGTGCCAGCAGTTGGTCCGGGACAGGGGGGCACGAGCAGTACTTC
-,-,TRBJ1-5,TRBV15,CATSNIGRSNQPQHF,TGTGCCACCAGCAACATAGGACGGAGCAATCAGCCCCAGCATTTT
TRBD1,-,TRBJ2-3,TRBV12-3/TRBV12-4,CASSPGSGTGSDTQYF,TGTGCCAGCAGTCCCGGATCCGGGACAGGGTCAGATACGCAGTATTTT
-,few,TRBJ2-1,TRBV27,CASRQVTGTRDNEQFF,TGTGCCAGCAGGCAAGTCACCGGGACAAGAGACAATGAGCAGTTCTTC
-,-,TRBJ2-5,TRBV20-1,CSANRRLMDETQYF,TGCAGTGCCAACCGTAGGCTGATGGACGAGACCCAGTACTTC
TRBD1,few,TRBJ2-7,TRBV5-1,CASSPGQEPHEQYF,TGCGCCAGCAGCCCGGGACAGGAGCCCCACGAGCAGTACTTC
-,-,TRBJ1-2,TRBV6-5,CASSYEGAAVYGYTF,TGTGCCAGCAGTTATGAGGGTGCCGCGGTCTATGGCTACACCTTC
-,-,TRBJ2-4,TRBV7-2,CASSQHQGSNNIQYF,TGTGCCAGCAGCCAACACCAGGGGTCGAACAACATTCAGTACTTC
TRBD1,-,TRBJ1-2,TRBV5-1,CAGSLLGQATYGYTF,TGCGCCGGCAGCTTGCTCGGACAGGCGACGTATGGCTACACCTTC
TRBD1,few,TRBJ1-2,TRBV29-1,CSVPPTLRGDGYTF,TGCAGCGTTCCGCCGACGCTCAGGGGGGATGGCTACACCTTC
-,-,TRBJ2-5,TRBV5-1,CASSAGSQETQYF,TGCGCCAGCAGCGCCGGATCGCAAGAGACCCAGTACTTC
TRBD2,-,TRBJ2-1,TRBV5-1,CASRPSSGGPFYEQFF,TGCGCCAGCAGACCTAGCAGCGGGGGCCCCTTCTATGAGCAGTTCTTC
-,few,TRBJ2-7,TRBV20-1,CSAGGLRPLRYEQYF,TGCAGTGCTGGAGGCCTTCGACCCCTTCGGTACGAGCAGTACTTC
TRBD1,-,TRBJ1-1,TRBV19,CASSIGTGTEAFF,TGTGCCAGTAGTATAGGGACAGGCACTGAAGCTTTCTTT
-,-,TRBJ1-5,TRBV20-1,CSAKLPDSPNQPQHF,TGCAGTGCCAAGCTACCCGACAGTCCCAATCAGCCCCAGCATTTT
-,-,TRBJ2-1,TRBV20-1,CSAKYNEQFF,TGCAGTGCTAAGTACAATGAGCAGTTCTTC
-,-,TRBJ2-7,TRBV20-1,CSAEAGLLEPGNEQYF,TGCAGTGCCGAGGCAGGGTTGTTAGAACCAGGCAATGAGCAGTACTTC
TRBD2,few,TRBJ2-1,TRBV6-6,CASSQLAGDYNEQFF,TGTGCCAGCAGCCAACTAGCGGGGGACTACAATGAGCAGTTCTTC
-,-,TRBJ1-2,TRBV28,CASRDSTNYGYTF,TGTGCCAGCAGGGACAGCACTAACTATGGCTACACCTTC
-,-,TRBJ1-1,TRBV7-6,CASSAGQPGGVFF,TGTGCCAGCAGCGCCGGACAGCCTGGCGGGGTTTTCTTT
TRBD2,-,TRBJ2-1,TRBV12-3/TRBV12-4,CASRTLPGGPYNEQFF,TGTGCCAGCAGAACCCTCCCGGGAGGGCCTTACAATGAGCAGTTCTTC
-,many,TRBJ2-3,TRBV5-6,CASSLEIGIGTQYF,TGTGCCAGCAGCTTGGAGATTGGGATTGGTACGCAGTATTTT
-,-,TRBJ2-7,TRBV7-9,CASSSKARGGEQYF,TGTGCCAGCAGCAGTAAGGCCAGAGGAGGCGAGCAGTACTTC
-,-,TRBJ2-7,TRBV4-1,CASSPYPGSYEQYF,TGCGCCAGCAGCCCGTACCCGGGGTCCTACGAGCAGTACTTC
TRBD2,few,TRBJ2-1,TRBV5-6,CASSSTSGSYEQFF,TGTGCCAGCAGCTCGACTAGCGGGAGCTATGAGCAGTTCTTC
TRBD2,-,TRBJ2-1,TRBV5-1,CASSLPFSGSQRGYNEQFF,TGCGCCAGCAGCTTGCCGTTTAGCGGGAGCCAGAGGGGATACAATGAGCAGTTCTTC
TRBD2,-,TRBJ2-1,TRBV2,CASSESLAGYNEQFF,TGTGCCAGCAGTGAATCACTAGCGGGGTACAATGAGCAGTTCTTC
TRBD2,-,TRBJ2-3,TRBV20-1,CSARDPLAGDPDTQYF,TGCAGTGCTAGAGATCCTCTAGCGGGAGATCCAGATACGCAGTATTTT
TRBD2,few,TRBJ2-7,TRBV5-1,CASSLIGGLSYEQYF,TGCGCCAGCAGCTTGATCGGGGGGTTATCCTACGAGCAGTACTTC
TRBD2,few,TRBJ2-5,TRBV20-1,CSAQPLEASGRETQYF,TGCAGTGCTCAACCCCTCGAGGCTAGCGGGAGGGAGACCCAGTACTTC
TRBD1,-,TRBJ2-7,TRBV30,CAWSLGQSKYF,TGTGCCTGGAGTCTGGGACAGTCTAAGTACTTC
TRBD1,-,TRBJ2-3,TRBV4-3,CASSQRQGTDMQYF,TGCGCCAGCAGCCAACGACAGGGCACAGATATGCAGTATTTT
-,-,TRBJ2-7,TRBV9,CASSPRDATYEQYF,TGTGCCAGCAGCCCCCGGGACGCCACCTACGAGCAGTACTTC
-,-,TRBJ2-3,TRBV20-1,CSARGTDTQYF,TGCAGTGCTAGAGGCACAGATACGCAGTATTTT
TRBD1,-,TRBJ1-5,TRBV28,CANSFPGGLRNQPQHF,TGTGCCAACAGTTTCCCAGGGGGCCTAAGAAATCAGCCCCAGCATTTT
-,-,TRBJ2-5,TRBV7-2,CASSLGNRQSRETQYF,TGTGCCAGCAGCTTAGGCAATAGGCAGTCGAGGGAGACCCAGTACTTC
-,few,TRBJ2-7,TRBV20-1,CSARYAGDSYEQYF,TGCAGTGCTAGATACGCAGGGGACTCCTACGAGCAGTACTTC
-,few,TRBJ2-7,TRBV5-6,CASRPPGRRTQYF,TGTGCCAGCAGACCACCGGGACGACGAACCCAGTACTTC
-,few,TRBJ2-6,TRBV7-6,CASSSAGQLFSGANVLTF,TGTGCCAGCAGCTCCGCGGGACAGCTCTTCTCTGGGGCCAACGTCCTGACTTTC
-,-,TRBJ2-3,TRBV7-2,CASSLAHSEGADTQYF,TGTGCCAGCAGCTTAGCCCATTCTGAAGGTGCAGATACGCAGTATTTT
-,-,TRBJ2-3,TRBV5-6,CASSSTRQVTDTQYF,TGTGCCAGCAGCTCTACTCGACAAGTCACAGATACGCAGTATTTT
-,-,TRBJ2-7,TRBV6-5,CATQRLAGGRNEQYF,TGTGCCACCCAGCGACTAGCAGGGGGCAGAAATGAGCAGTACTTC
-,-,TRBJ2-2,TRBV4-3,CASSQEASNTRELFF,TGCGCCAGCAGCCAAGAAGCGTCGAACACCCGGGAGCTGTTTTTT
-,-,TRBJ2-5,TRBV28,CVSTAPKGVREQYF,TGTGTCAGCACCGCACCTAAGGGGGTTCGTGAGCAGTACTTC